This passage covers 24 T cell receptor beta chains from one sample sequenced in a study of blood T cell repertoires in COVID-19. Profiled with immunoSEQ multiplex PCR; TCRdb holds only in-frame clones, not every one. The sample shows over 50,000 clones, about 85% of them seen only once. The sequenced sample was peripheral blood. The receptors stem from a human donor in a cohort sampled during active COVID-19.

This clone was recorded many times. Compared with germline, one end of the junction differs, possibly owing to a read error. V usage is TRBV7-7 and J usage is TRBJ2-1; 13 bases map to TRBD2. Germline CDR1 SSHAT, CDR2 FNYEAQ (reference sequence). The CDR3 loop spans 15 amino acids. CDR3 region: CASSLGTSGIYEQFF. DNA of the CDR3: TGTGCTAGCAGCTTAGGGACTAGCGGGATATATGAGCAGTTCTTC.

The rearrangement uses TRBV7-9 and TRBJ2-3; D gene ambiguous. Trimming took off 2 bases at V and 0 bases at J, with 6 bases between the two ends. Germline-derived CDR1 and CDR2 are SEHNR and FQNEAQ (reference sequence). The CDR3 is 14 residues long. The CDR3 nucleotides are TGTGCCAGCAGCTTACCGAGTAGCACAGATACGCAGTATTTT. Its translation: CASSLPSSTDTQYF.

V usage is TRBV11-2 and J usage is TRBJ1-3; D gene ambiguous. V was trimmed by 5 bases and J by 0 bases, leaving 8 bases between them. Looked up from germline, CDR1 is SGHAT and CDR2 is FQNNGV. The CDR3 loop spans 14 amino acids. The CDR3 loop is CASSPQYSGNTIYF. DNA for the CDR3: TGTGCCAGCAGCCCCCAGTACTCTGGAAACACCATATATTTT. Filled out from reference TRBV11-2 and TRBJ1-3, the complete variable domain reads EAGVAQSPRYKIIEKRQSVAFWCNPISGHATLYWYQQILGQGPKLLIQFQNNGVVDDSQLPKDRFSAERLKGVDSTLKIQPAKLEDSAVYLCASSPQYSGNTIYFGEGSWLTVV.

This chain connects TRBV27 to TRBJ2-7; D uncertain. V lost 5 bases and J 0 bases, leaving 5 bases between the germline ends. The germline CDR1 and CDR2 sequences are MNHEY and SMNVEV (reference sequence). The CDR3 has 12 residues. Written as DNA, the CDR3 is TGTGCCAGCAGTGAGAACTCCTACGAGCAGTACTTC. It codes for CASSENSYEQYF.

The gene calls are TRBV5-5 and TRBJ2-1, with 14 positions matching TRBD2. V gave up 4 bases and J gave up 8 bases; unmatched junction bases: 11. The CDR3 covers 17 residues. Germline V CDR1 and CDR2: SGHKS, YYEKEE (reference sequence). The CDR3 loop reads CASSPPRLAGGGDEQFF. The CDR3, as DNA: TGTGCCAGCAGCCCACCCCGACTAGCGGGAGGGGGGGATGAGCAGTTCTTC.

The rearrangement uses TRBV10-3 and TRBJ2-2; tentative D call: TRBD2 (5 bases). V was clipped by 0 bases and J by 5 bases, with 7 bases between them. This CDR3 comprises 14 residues. CDR1 and CDR2 from the germline V gene are ENHRY and SYGVKD. The CDR3 loop is CAISESEGTGELFF. The CDR3 DNA follows: TGTGCCATCAGTGAGTCTGAGGGAACCGGGGAGCTGTTTTTT.

The sample holds a few counts of this clone. The chain uses TRBV7-9 and TRBJ2-7, with 8 bases matching TRBD2. V lost 4 bases and J lost 5; bases outside the gene matches: 7. CDR1 is SEHNR, CDR2 FQNEAQ, per germline (reference sequence). The CDR3 has 14 residues. The CDR3 region has the DNA TGTGCCAGCAGCTATTGGACTAGCTCGGACGAGCAGTACTTC. Translating it yields CASSYWTSSDEQYF.

The V and J genes are TRBV28 and TRBJ1-2; D gene ambiguous. In germline, CDR1 is MDHEN, CDR2 SYDVKM. The CDR3 is 12 amino acids. Trimming took off 6 bases at V and 4 bases at J, with 9 bases between the two ends. The CDR3, as DNA: TGTGCCAGCAGCCCTGGCATCTATGGCTACACCTTC. This encodes CASSPGIYGYTF.

This sequence joins TRBV7-8 and TRBJ1-2, with 10 positions matching TRBD1. Germline lookup yields CDR1 SGHVS and CDR2 FQNEAQ. Germline trimming cut 3 bases from V and 8 bases from J; bases unmatched to any gene: 3. The length of the CDR3 is 13 residues. The CDR3 DNA reads as TGTGCCAGCAGCTTGAGGGACAGGGGAGGCTACACCTTC. Protein: CASSLRDRGGYTF.

The rearrangement uses TRBV28 and TRBJ1-2; 7 nucleotides match TRBD1. The V gene end was trimmed by 6 bases and the J gene end by 1 base; junction bases not matched to a gene: 5. The CDR3 spans 14 residues. The germline V gene encodes CDR1 MDHEN and CDR2 SYDVKM. CDR3 nucleotides: TGTGCCAGCAGACGTCCAGGGGGTAACTATGGCTACACCTTC. Residues: CASRRPGGNYGYTF.

V usage is TRBV30 and J usage is TRBJ2-3, with 8 bases that match TRBD1. The germline CDR1 and CDR2 sequences are GTSNPN and SVGIG (reference sequence). The CDR3 has 13 amino acids. V gave up 4 bases and J gave up 3 bases; unmatched junction bases: 3. The CDR3 region is CAWKQGVTDTQYF. The DNA for the CDR3 is TGTGCCTGGAAACAGGGGGTAACAGATACGCAGTATTTT.

This chain links TRBV14 with TRBJ2-3; weak D call: TRBD2 (6 bases). In germline, CDR1 is SGHDN, CDR2 FVKESK. The CDR3 is 16 residues long. The V end was cut by 6 bases, the J end by 0 bases, with 16 bases between. DNA for the CDR3: TGTGCCAGCAGTCTAGCTCGAGGGAGGAGCACAGATACGCAGTATTTT. It is translated as CASSLARGRSTDTQYF.

This chain links TRBV7-2 with TRBJ2-6; D possibly corresponds to TRBD1 (6 bases). The CDR3 runs to 16 residues. V lost 2 bases to trimming and J lost 2 bases, with 10 bases between them. Germline V gives CDR1 SGHTA, CDR2 FQGNSA. CDR3 in DNA: TGTGCCAGCAGCTTACGGGCAGGGGCTGGGGCCAACGTCCTGACTTTC. Translating it yields CASSLRAGAGANVLTF.

This sequence joins TRBV11-2 and TRBJ2-1, with 7 positions matching TRBD2. Germline V CDR1 and CDR2: SGHAT, FQNNGV. CDR3 length: 16 residues. V was pared by 4 bases and J by 4 bases, with 10 bases of the junction left unmatched. The CDR3 region is CASSSPRGRRYNEQFF. The CDR3 DNA sequence: TGTGCCAGCAGCTCCCCCCGCGGGAGACGGTACAATGAGCAGTTCTTC.

The chain couples TRBV24-1 to TRBJ2-1; 15 nucleotides match TRBD2. V trimming: 1 base; J trimming: 7 bases; junction bases outside the gene matches: 1. Germline loops: CDR1 KGHDR, CDR2 SFDVKD. The CDR3 totals 16 residues. CDR3 loop: CATSDFGTSGRNEQFF. In DNA form, the CDR3 reads TGTGCCACCAGTGATTTCGGGACTAGCGGGAGGAATGAGCAGTTCTTC.

The rearrangement uses TRBV5-1 and TRBJ1-4; TRBD1 is a possible D gene (6 bases). Germline CDR1 reads SGHRS; CDR2 reads YFSETQ. The CDR3 runs 14 residues. V lost 4 bases, J lost 7 bases, and 14 bases lay in between. This chain's CDR3 is CASSLTGLGEKLFF. In DNA form, the CDR3 reads TGCGCCAGCAGCCTTACAGGGTTGGGTGAAAAACTGTTTTTT.

This chain joins TRBV6-4 and TRBJ1-3, with D tentatively TRBD1 (6 bases). CDR3 length: 15 amino acids. Looked up from germline, CDR1 is MRHNA and CDR2 is SNTAGT. Trimming took off 0 bases at V and 7 bases at J, with 13 bases between the two ends. CDR3 amino acids: CASSDSGRGRNTIYF. The CDR3 DNA sequence: TGTGCCAGCAGTGACTCCGGCAGGGGAAGGAACACCATATATTTT.

This chain links TRBV3-1 (or the pseudogene TRBV3-2) with TRBJ1-1, with D possibly matching TRBD1 (5 bases). The CDR3 is 17 amino acids. Trimming stripped 0 bases from V and 0 bases from J, with 14 bases between. Germline V gene data show CDR1 as LGHDT and CDR2 as YNNKEL (reference sequence). The CDR3 nucleotides are TGTGCCAGCAGCCAAGATTCGCAGGGCCTTGTGAACACTGAAGCTTTCTTT. Translated: CASSQDSQGLVNTEAFF.

J is TRBJ1-1 and V is TRBV19; D is uncertain. The V gene lost 2 bases and the J gene lost 4 bases, with 11 bases spanning the gap. The CDR3 totals 14 residues. CDR1 and CDR2 (germline): LNHDA, SQIVND (reference sequence). The CDR3 is CASSIIRGSTEAFF. The CDR3 DNA follows: TGTGCCAGTAGTATAATTCGAGGGAGCACTGAAGCTTTCTTT.

The J gene is TRBJ2-3, the V gene TRBV11-2, with 8 bases lining up with TRBD1. In germline, CDR1 is SGHAT, CDR2 FQNNGV. This CDR3 is built from 15 residues. Trimming cost V 5 bases and J 4 bases; bases outside gene matches: 8. This CDR3 is CASSATGVGSDTQYF. The DNA of the CDR3 is TGTGCCAGCAGCGCGACAGGGGTCGGGTCAGATACGCAGTATTTT.

The V call is TRBV6-2 or TRBV6-3, the J call TRBJ2-7; TRBD2 agrees at 10 bases. This CDR3 spans 15 amino acids. Per the germline V gene, CDR1 is MNHEY and CDR2 is SVGEGT. The V gene end was trimmed by 2 bases and the J gene end by 2 bases; junction bases not matched to a gene: 3. The CDR3 region is CASSYPSGRAYEQYF. CDR3 bases: TGTGCCAGCAGTTACCCGAGCGGGAGGGCCTACGAGCAGTACTTC.

The chain employs TRBV5-1 and TRBJ2-2; TRBD2 might be the D (5 bases). V was cut by 2 bases and J by 3 bases, with 8 bases left in between. Germline values: CDR1 SGHRS, CDR2 YFSETQ. This CDR3 has 14 amino acids. In DNA form, the CDR3 reads TGCGCCAGCAGCTTAAGGACTGACACCGGGGAGCTGTTTTTT. Amino acids: CASSLRTDTGELFF. The entire variable domain, with the rest obtained from reference TRBV5-1 and TRBJ2-2, is as follows: KAGVTQTPRYLIKTRGQQVTLSCSPISGHRSVSWYQQTPGQGLQFLFEYFSETQRNKGNFPGRFSGRQFSNSRSEMNVSTLELGDSALYLCASSLRTDTGELFFGEGSRLTVL.

Concerning this clone itself: Other DNA sequences in the sample encode the same CDR3. The rearrangement joins TRBV19 to TRBJ1-1, with 7 bases aligning to TRBD1. The CDR3 consists of 14 residues. J gave up 4 bases and V 6 bases, and 8 bases lay outside the gene matches. Germline CDR1 LNHDA, CDR2 SQIVND (reference sequence). CDR3 loop: CASSRDRVGTEAFF. For the CDR3, the DNA is TGTGCCAGTAGCCGCGACAGGGTTGGCACTGAAGCTTTCTTT.

The rearrangement uses TRBV7-9 and TRBJ2-1, with 9 nucleotides matching TRBD2. With V trimmed by 1 base and J by 0 bases, 1 base remained unmatched. CDR1 is SEHNR and CDR2 is FQNEAQ in the germline V gene (reference sequence). The CDR3 sequence is 16 residues long. The CDR3 here is CASSLEGLASYNEQFF. CDR3 DNA: TGTGCCAGCAGCTTAGAGGGACTAGCCTCCTACAATGAGCAGTTCTTC.